Listed below are T cell receptor beta chains from one sample, sequenced in a study of T cells in localized non-small cell lung cancer. Produced via immunoSEQ multiplex PCR; TCRdb's table is partial and in-frame only. The sample has roughly 66,000 clones; 75% to 90% are singletons. Specimen: peripheral blood, collected before any cancer treatment. The receptor source for this set is a woman aged 40-70 years with stage I lung adenocarcinoma. CDR3s include the opening cysteine and the closing phenylalanine or tryptophan. D genes are given only for firm matches. A row's size may be missing; if present it is once, few, many or a size class.

-	TRBJ2-6	-	TRBV19	TGTGCCTGTGGGCTAGCGGGGGCCAACGTCCTGACTTTC	CACGLAGANVLTF
-	TRBJ2-1	-	TRBV9	TGTGCCAGCAGCGTCACTCTAGCTAACTATGAGGAGCAGTTCTTC	CASSVTLANYEEQFF
TRBD1	TRBJ1-1	-	TRBV19	TGTGCCAGTAGTATAGTCCCGGGACAGAGAATCACTGAAGCTTTCTTT	CASSIVPGQRITEAFF
-	TRBJ2-7	-	TRBV28	TGTGCCAGCAGTTCCCAGGGCCCGGAGCAGTACTTC	CASSSQGPEQYF
-	TRBJ1-5	-	TRBV19	TGTGCCAGTAGTATAGGGGCGAGGAGAGTCGGTCAGCCCCAGCATTTT	CASSIGARRVGQPQHF
-	TRBJ1-4	-	TRBV30	TGTGCCTGGAATCAGGAAATGGGTGAAAAACTGTTTTTT	CAWNQEMGEKLFF
-	TRBJ1-6	medium-sized	TRBV10-2	TGCGCCAGCAGTGAGTCTGAGTTTTCACCCCTCCACTTT	CASSESEFSPLHF
TRBD1	TRBJ2-2	-	TRBV27	TGTGCCAGCAGTCCGGACAGGGGGGAGGTCAACACCGGGGAGCTGTTTTTT	CASSPDRGEVNTGELFF
-	TRBJ1-1	-	TRBV7-6	TGTGCCAGCAGCTACTTGATAGGGGGGAACACTGAAGCTTTCTTT	CASSYLIGGNTEAFF
-	TRBJ1-1	-	TRBV5-1	TGCGCCAGCAGCTTACCACAGGACATGAACACTGAAGCTTTCTTT	CASSLPQDMNTEAFF
TRBD1	TRBJ1-4	-	TRBV7-9	TGTGCCAGCGCACCACAGGGGGCGACTAATGAAAAACTGTTTTTT	CASAPQGATNEKLFF
TRBD1	TRBJ2-7	-	TRBV7-2	TGTGCCAGCAGCCTCCCCGGGACAGGGTACTACGAGCAGTACTTC	CASSLPGTGYYEQYF
-	TRBJ2-4	-	TRBV6-1	TGTGCCAGCAGTGTGGGCAGGTTAGCCAAAAACATTCAGTACTTC	CASSVGRLAKNIQYF
-	TRBJ2-7	-	TRBV25-1	TGTGCCAGCAGTGACGGACAGCCCTACGAGCAGTACTTC	CASSDGQPYEQYF
-	TRBJ1-1	-	TRBV19	TGTGCCAGTAGTACGAATATATTGAACACTGAAGCTTTCTTT	CASSTNILNTEAFF
-	TRBJ2-5	-	TRBV9	TGTGCCAGCAGCGTATCCCCTTGGTCGGAGACCCAGTACTTC	CASSVSPWSETQYF
TRBD1	TRBJ1-2	-	TRBV19	TGTGCCAGTAGTATTACAGGGGCCTATGGCTACACCTTC	CASSITGAYGYTF
TRBD1	TRBJ2-3	-	TRBV9	TGTGCCAGCAGCGTTTGGGGACAGGGGGCTAGCACAGATACGCAGTATTTT	CASSVWGQGASTDTQYF
-	TRBJ1-1	-	TRBV15	TGTGCCACCAGCAGAGATGGGGGACGTACAGCTTTCTTT	CATSRDGGRTAFF
TRBD2	TRBJ2-3	-	TRBV6-4	TGTGCCAGAAGAGCGGGAGTACAAAGGGGAGATACGCAGTATTTT	CARRAGVQRGDTQYF
-	TRBJ1-1	-	TRBV4-3	TGCGCCAGCAGCCAAGGATACGGTGCGGACAGTAGATATATGAACACTGAAGCTTTCTTT	CASSQGYGADSRYMNTEAFF
-	TRBJ1-4	-	TRBV5-5	TGTGCCAGCAGCTTGGTACAGGGTAAGAATGAAAAACTGTTTTTT	CASSLVQGKNEKLFF